The 21 T cell receptor beta chains reported below all come from one sample, sequenced in a study of blood T cells in healthy people across ages. Using a J-beta primer mix together with a sample-barcoded 5' primer, a second PCR was run for roughly 6 to 12 cycles. From the 5' RACE reads, TCRdb called clonotypes with MiXCR, one entry per CDR3 protein. The sample shows approximately 1.5 million distinct CDR3 sequences, 34% of them seen only once. Sequences were obtained from blood. The receptor source for this set is a woman in her thirties in good health.

The CDR3 loop is CASSLSGVEGAFF. The CDR3 DNA reads TGTGCCAGCAGCTTGTCGGGCGTCGAAGGAGCTTTCTTT. The rearrangement links TRBV11-2 to TRBJ1-1; D unclear. This CDR3 has 13 residues. V shed 3 bases and J shed 10 bases, with 15 bases lying between them. In germline, CDR1 is SGHAT, CDR2 FQNNGV.

This clonotype was counted only a few times. The V and J genes are TRBV29-1 and TRBJ2-1; 9 bases map to TRBD2. The CDR3 runs 14 residues. Germline CDR1 SQVTM, CDR2 ANQGSEA. V lost 7 bases to trimming and J lost 0 bases; unmatched junction nucleotides: 4. The CDR3 spells CSAVSGSSYNEQFF. CDR3 DNA sequence: TGCAGCGCCGTTAGCGGGAGCTCCTACAATGAGCAGTTCTTC.

This clonotype appeared many times. The chain is built from TRBV12-3 or TRBV12-4 and TRBJ2-5, with D possibly being TRBD1 (6 bases). V was pared by 5 bases and J by 1 base, with 14 bases between. This CDR3 has 15 residues. CDR3 residues: CASSNLGQLQETQYF. Here the CDR3 DNA reads TGTGCCAGCAGTAACCTCGGACAGCTCCAAGAGACCCAGTACTTC.

The V call is TRBV21-1, the J call TRBJ2-3; the table gives TRBD2 as D, unverified against the DNA. TRBV21-1 is a pseudogene segment. The CDR3 has 17 amino acids. Written as DNA, the CDR3 is TGTGCCAGCAGCAAAGAGGGAGCGGGAGGAAGAACAGATACGCAGTATTTT. Protein sequence: CASSKEGAGGRTDTQYF.

The chain uses TRBV16 and TRBJ2-7, with D perhaps matching TRBD1 (5 bases). The germline V gene has CDR1 KGHSY and CDR2 FQNENV. This CDR3 comprises 15 residues. The germline V and J ends were trimmed by 2 bases and 2 bases, with 13 bases remaining between them. DNA for the CDR3: TGTGCCAGCAGCCAACGGGCCAGGGAAACCTACGAGCAGTACTTC. This sequence encodes CASSQRARETYEQYF.

The chain joins TRBV7-2 to TRBJ1-2; D gene uncertain. V shed 1 base and J shed 2 bases, with 8 bases lying between them. In germline, CDR1 is SGHTA, CDR2 FQGNSA. The CDR3 sequence is 14 residues long. CDR3 amino acids: CASSLEVQNYGYTF. DNA of the CDR3: TGTGCCAGCAGCTTAGAAGTACAAAACTATGGCTACACCTTC.

To note about this clonotype: Since a much larger clone is just one base distant, this may be a read error. The chain links TRBV29-1 to TRBJ2-1; D not resolved. Germline-derived CDR1 and CDR2 are SQVTM and ANQGSEA. The CDR3 extends over 14 amino acids. Trimming took off 4 bases at V and 10 bases at J, with 20 bases between the two ends. CDR3 residues: CSVGHRTNSYEQFF. The CDR3 nucleotides are TGCAGCGTTGGTCACCGAACGAACTCCTACGAGCAGTTCTTC.

The chain carries TRBV24-1 and TRBJ2-1, with 13 bases aligning to TRBD2. The V segment lost 3 bases and the J segment 7 bases; nucleotides outside the gene matches: 8. The germline gives CDR1 KGHDR, CDR2 SFDVKD. The CDR3 totals 17 residues. The CDR3 protein is CATSDLPGLAGVNEQFF. The CDR3 DNA sequence: TGTGCCACCAGTGATCTCCCCGGACTAGCGGGAGTGAATGAGCAGTTCTTC.

The chain employs TRBV5-1 and TRBJ2-7, with unresolved D. The CDR3 is 14 amino acids. V dropped 0 bases and J dropped 7 bases, with 14 bases sitting between them. Germline V CDR1 and CDR2: SGHRS, YFSETQ. The CDR3 reads CASSLALGVGEQYF. Here the CDR3 DNA reads TGCGCCAGCAGCTTGGCCCTTGGGGTTGGTGAGCAGTACTTC.

The V call is TRBV2, the J call TRBJ2-1; maybe TRBD2 (6 bases). The CDR3 runs to 15 residues. Germline V CDR1 and CDR2: SNHLY, FYNNEI. The germline V and J ends were trimmed by 6 bases and 3 bases, with 15 bases remaining between them. CDR3 sequence reads: CASRSLADSYNEQFF. CDR3 nucleotide sequence: TGTGCCAGCAGGTCGTTAGCGGATAGCTACAATGAGCAGTTCTTC.

V is TRBV7-3 and J is TRBJ2-3; the D gene is possibly TRBD1 (6 bases). The V gene's germline CDR1 is SGHTA and CDR2 FQGTGA. V was pared by 6 bases and J by 2 bases, with 12 bases between. This CDR3 region has 14 residues. The CDR3 nucleotides are TGTGCCAGCAGTCCCGGACAGCACACAGATACGCAGTATTTT. Encoded protein: CASSPGQHTDTQYF. Drawing the rest from reference TRBV7-3 and TRBJ2-3, the complete variable domain is GAGVSQTPSNKVTEKGKYVELRCDPISGHTALYWYRQSLGQGPEFLIYFQGTGAADDSGLPNDRFFAVRPEGSVSTLKIQRTERGDSAVYLCASSPGQHTDTQYFGPGTRLTVL.

This clonotype was recorded many times. The CDR3 DNA reads TGTGCCTGGAAGCCTGGGACAGCGAACACTGAAGCTTTCTTT. It specifies CAWKPGTANTEAFF. The gene calls are TRBV30 and TRBJ1-1; 7 positions agree with TRBD1. The CDR3 runs 14 residues. The J segment lost 1 base and the V segment lost 4 bases, leaving 6 bases of the junction unmatched. Germline lookup yields CDR1 GTSNPN and CDR2 SVGIG (reference sequence).

About this clonotype itself: The junction departs from germline at one end; a sequencing error may be responsible. The rearrangement uses TRBV18 and TRBJ2-6; D is possibly TRBD1 (6 bases). Germline V lookup: CDR1 KGHSH, CDR2 LQKENI. The CDR3 loop spans 16 amino acids. This CDR3 reads CASSSMGAAGANVPTF. The CDR3 bases are TGTGCCAGCTCATCGATGGGGGCAGCTGGGGCCAACGTCCCGACTTTC.

This rearrangement joins TRBV27 to TRBJ2-1, with 10 positions matching TRBD2. Germline V gene sequence: CDR1 MNHEY, CDR2 SMNVEV (reference sequence). The CDR3 sequence is 18 residues long. Trimming removed 2 bases from V and 4 bases from J; junction bases left unmatched: 11. The CDR3 protein is CASSLTPSGGMSYNEQFF. The CDR3 bases are TGTGCCAGCAGTTTAACTCCTAGCGGGGGAATGTCGTACAATGAGCAGTTCTTC.

This sequence joins TRBV2 and TRBJ1-6; TRBD1 aligns across 8 bases. This CDR3 is built from 14 residues. Germline lookup yields CDR1 SNHLY and CDR2 FYNNEI. As DNA, the CDR3 is TGTGGGGCCCAGGGGGCCGCCTATAATTCACCCCTCCACTTT. It yields the protein CGAQGAAYNSPLHF.

This clonotype was recorded a few times. The rearrangement links TRBV30 to TRBJ1-1; no clear D. CDR1 and CDR2 from the germline V gene are GTSNPN and SVGIG (reference sequence). Trimming pared 3 bases from V and 2 bases from J, leaving 10 bases between. This CDR3 is 13 amino acids long. The CDR3 region is CAWSPTENTEAFF. CDR3 in DNA: TGTGCCTGGAGCCCCACAGAAAACACTGAAGCTTTCTTT.

This clonotype was seen more than once but under ten times. This could be a read error, since a much larger clone is one nucleotide away. The rearrangement uses TRBV7-3 and TRBJ2-3; 14 bases fit TRBD2. The CDR3 loop spans 16 amino acids. J lost 4 bases, V lost 4 bases, and 4 bases had no gene match. Germline CDR1 is SGHTA and CDR2 is FQGTGA. Here the CDR3 DNA reads TGTGCCAGCAGCTCCGGGACTAGCGGGAGCGCAGATACGCAGTATTTT. Protein product: CASSSGTSGSADTQYF.

This clonotype was seen more than once but under ten times. The J gene is TRBJ1-2, the V gene TRBV6-6; unclear D gene. The V and J ends lost 2 bases and 0 bases respectively, with 10 bases between them. The CDR3 length is 15 residues. CDR1 and CDR2 (germline): MNHNY, SVGAGI (reference sequence). This CDR3 is CASSYVRAPNYGYTF. The CDR3 DNA reads TGTGCCAGCAGTTACGTCCGGGCGCCTAACTATGGCTACACCTTC.

This clonotype was detected a few times. The gene calls are TRBV3-1 and TRBJ1-5; D is ambiguous. Germline CDR1 LGHDT, CDR2 YNNKEL (reference sequence). V lost 1 base and J lost 1, with 8 bases in between. This CDR3 is built from 15 residues. The CDR3, as DNA: TGTGCCAGCAGCCAAGGGCCGAGGAGCAATCAGCCCCAGCATTTT. As protein: CASSQGPRSNQPQHF. The full variable domain, rest sourced from reference TRBV3-1 and TRBJ1-5, is DTAVSQTPKYLVTQMGNDKSIKCEQNLGHDTMYWYKQDSKKFLKIMFSYNNKELIINETVPNRFSPKSPDKAHLNLHINSLELGDSAVYFCASSQGPRSNQPQHFGDGTRLSIL.

In its sample, this clonotype was seen many times. J is TRBJ2-3 and V is TRBV29-1; TRBD1 agrees at 10 bases. The germline V gene has CDR1 SQVTM and CDR2 ANQGSEA. V dropped 2 bases and J dropped 5; count of bases not matched to a gene: 7. The CDR3 is 15 amino acids. In nucleotides, the CDR3 is TGCAGCGTTGAATCGACAGGGGGCTATCAAGATACGCAGTATTTT. Translating gives CSVESTGGYQDTQYF.

This clonotype was found a few times. V is TRBV5-6 and J is TRBJ1-1; TRBD1 is a possible D gene (6 bases). Germline V gives CDR1 SGHDT, CDR2 YYEEEE. V gave up 0 bases and J gave up 4 bases, with 10 bases separating them. This CDR3 has 14 residues. The CDR3 nucleotides read TGTGCCAGCAGCTTGGGGGGGCTGAGCACTGAAGCTTTCTTT. Encoded protein: CASSLGGLSTEAFF. Full variable domain (missing parts from reference TRBV5-6 and TRBJ1-1): DAGVTQSPTHLIKTRGQQVTLRCSPKSGHDTVSWYQQALGQGPQFIFQYYEEEERQRGNFPDRFSGHQFPNYSSELNVNALLLGDSALYLCASSLGGLSTEAFFGQGTRLTVV.